These T cell receptor beta chains were read from a single sample in a study of technical replicates of blood from several donors. Sequencing used immunoSEQ multiplex PCR; TCRdb keeps in-frame clones, though not all of them. The data hold tens of thousands of clones, with approximately 91% observed a single time. Sequencing was performed on T cells isolated from PBMCs. The receptors were gathered from a human donor in good health. The CDR3 runs from the conserved cysteine through the conserved F or W. A D gene is named only where the DNA matches it firmly. Expanded clones get a size class; other rows say once, few or many, or leave the size out.

j_call | clone_size | d_call | v_call | cdr3_nt | cdr3_aa
TRBJ2-5 | - | TRBD2 | TRBV6-5 | TGTGCCAGCAGTTATACTAGCGGTCAGGAGACCCAGTACTTC | CASSYTSGQETQYF
TRBJ2-1 | once | TRBD2 | TRBV6-6 | TGTGCCAGCAAACAAACTAGCGGGAGTACTAATGAGCAGTTCTTC | CASKQTSGSTNEQFF
TRBJ2-7 | - | TRBD1 | TRBV6-1 | TGTGCCAGCAGTTTGACAGGGTCCGGATCCTACGAGCAGTACTTC | CASSLTGSGSYEQYF
TRBJ2-3 | - | - | TRBV27 | TGTGCCAGCAGTTTCCCCGGGGATACGCAGTATTTT | CASSFPGDTQYF
TRBJ1-3 | - | - | TRBV11-3 | TGTGCCAGCAGCTCGACAGGCTCTGGAAACACCATATATTTT | CASSSTGSGNTIYF
TRBJ1-6 | - | - | TRBV13 | TGTGCCAGCAGCTTAGTACAGGGCGGATCTCCCCTCCACTTT | CASSLVQGGSPLHF
TRBJ2-7 | - | TRBD2 | TRBV7-8 | TGTGCCAGCAGCTTCCAAGCGGGAGGGCCGGTTGGCGAGCAGTACTTC | CASSFQAGGPVGEQYF
TRBJ2-7 | - | - | TRBV7-2 | TGTGCCAGCAGCTTTTCCGGGAGCTCCTACGAGCAGTACTTC | CASSFSGSSYEQYF
TRBJ1-1 | - | - | TRBV7-8 | TGTGCCAGCAGCTTAGCGCTCAGGAGGTATACTGAAGCTTTCTTT | CASSLALRRYTEAFF
TRBJ1-1 | - | TRBD1 | TRBV4-3 | TGCGCCAGCAGCCAAGAAATCAGGGACAGGTTGAACACTGAAGCTTTCTTT | CASSQEIRDRLNTEAFF
TRBJ1-2 | - | TRBD1 | TRBV6-5 | TGTGCCAGCAGTTCTAGGACAGGGGGTTATGGCTACACCTTC | CASSSRTGGYGYTF
TRBJ1-5 | - | - | TRBV7-9 | TGTGCCAGCAGTCGAGTGGGGGCAAATCAGCCCCAGCATTTT | CASSRVGANQPQHF
TRBJ2-2 | - | - | TRBV11-3 | TGTGCCAGCAGCCCGGTTGGGGGAGGGAACACCGGGGAGCTGTTTTTT | CASSPVGGGNTGELFF
TRBJ2-7 | - | - | TRBV2 | TGTGCCAGCAGTGGAATGGAGAGCTCCTACGAGCAGTACTTC | CASSGMESSYEQYF
TRBJ1-3 | - | TRBD1 | TRBV5-1 | TGCGCCAGCAGCCCGGGACAGGGGGCCTCTGGAAACACCATATATTTT | CASSPGQGASGNTIYF
TRBJ2-7 | - | TRBD1 | TRBV7-6 | TGTGCCAGCAGCTTAGGACAGGGGGCCTACGAGCAGTACTTC | CASSLGQGAYEQYF
TRBJ2-6 | once | - | TRBV7-3 | TGTGCCAGCAGCTCAGGGGACATTACTGGGGCCAACGTCCTGACTTTC | CASSSGDITGANVLTF
TRBJ1-1 | - | - | TRBV5-1 | TGCGCCAGCAGCTTAAGGGGAGGGACTGAAGCTTTCTTT | CASSLRGGTEAFF
TRBJ2-1 | - | - | TRBV6-5 | TGTGCCAGCAGTCTGCACTCCGGGTCCGGGCAGTTCTTC | CASSLHSGSGQFF